The 30 T cell receptor beta chains in this list originate from one sample, sequenced in a study of T cell repertoires in cytomegalovirus infection. MiXCR was run by TCRdb on the reads, yielding one entry per CDR3 protein. The sample consists of over 450,000 distinct CDR3 sequences, approximately 11% of them appearing once. Sequencing input: PBMCs. All receptors come from a human donor in good health (CMV status not recorded). Some clones in this sample may be carry-over from other donors' samples.

This chain links TRBV2 with TRBJ2-7; D remains ambiguous. Trimming took off 8 bases at V and 0 bases at J, with 14 bases between the two ends. From germline, CDR1 is SNHLY and CDR2 FYNNEI. The CDR3 sequence is 14 residues long. The CDR3 bases are TGTGCCAGCCGACAAAATAGTCCCTCCTACGAGCAGTACTTC. Translated, it gives CASRQNSPSYEQYF.

The chain combines TRBV20-1 with TRBJ2-3; 7 bases map to TRBD2. Germline V gene lookup returns CDR1 DFQATT and CDR2 SNEGSKA (reference sequence). CDR3 length equals 15 residues. V was pared by 5 bases and J by 3 bases, with 11 bases of the junction left unmatched. CDR3 in DNA: TGCAGTGCTCGTTTTCCTCGGGGGGTGACAGATACGCAGTATTTT. Amino acid sequence: CSARFPRGVTDTQYF.

This clonotype has at least ten counts. The chain links TRBV7-8 to TRBJ2-7, with D possibly matching TRBD1 (6 bases). The CDR3 consists of 14 residues. Germline V gene lookup returns CDR1 SGHVS and CDR2 FQNEAQ. V lost 5 bases and J 3 bases, leaving 14 bases between the germline ends. The CDR3 nucleotides are TGTGCCAGCAGCCTCCCGACAGGCCTCTACGAGCAGTACTTC. Amino acid sequence: CASSLPTGLYEQYF.

This clonotype has at least ten counts. The V gene is TRBV28, the J gene TRBJ2-3; TRBD2 matches at 8 bases. Germline V CDR1 and CDR2: MDHEN, SYDVKM. J was trimmed by 4 bases and V by 3 bases; bases with no gene match: 21. There are 20 residues in the CDR3. The CDR3 DNA follows: TGTGCCAGCAGTTTGCCTTTATTCCGGCGGGGGGAGATCTCCTCAGATACGCAGTATTTT. Amino acid sequence: CASSLPLFRRGEISSDTQYF. Together with reference TRBV28 and TRBJ2-3, the CDR3 gives the full variable domain: DVKVTQSSRYLVKRTGEKVFLECVQDMDHENMFWYRQDPGLGLRLIYFSYDVKMKEKGDIPEGYSVSREKKERFSLILESASTNQTSMYLCASSLPLFRRGEISSDTQYFGPGTRLTVL.

This clonotype was seen ten or more times. The V gene is TRBV19, the J gene TRBJ1-2; TRBD1 matches 10 bases. The ends lost 5 bases at V and 7 bases at J; junction bases unmatched: 4. The CDR3 sequence is 13 residues long. From germline, CDR1 is LNHDA and CDR2 SQIVND (reference sequence). As DNA, the CDR3 is TGTGCCAGTAGTGTCCGGGACAGGGGTGGCTACACCTTC. The encoded protein is CASSVRDRGGYTF.

The sample holds many counts of this clonotype. J is TRBJ1-1 and V is TRBV4-1; the D is unclear. CDR3 length: 13 residues. V was pared by 0 bases and J by 0 bases, with 2 bases between. Germline-derived CDR1 and CDR2 are MGHRA and YSYEKL. The CDR3 DNA follows: TGCGCCAGCAGCCAAGAGATGAACACTGAAGCTTTCTTT. It encodes CASSQEMNTEAFF.

This clonotype was counted ten times or more. The J gene is TRBJ2-1, the V gene TRBV7-2; TRBD1 is a possible D gene (6 bases). The CDR3 totals 17 residues. V lost 2 bases to trimming and J lost 3 bases, with 17 bases between them. Looked up from germline, CDR1 is SGHTA and CDR2 is FQGNSA. For the CDR3, the DNA is TGTGCCAGCAGCTTAAGGTCGTCAGGGGCTGGCTACAATGAGCAGTTCTTC. Translating gives CASSLRSSGAGYNEQFF.

This clonotype was counted a few times. This chain connects TRBV7-9 to TRBJ2-1, with TRBD2 matching over 9 bases. Germline assignment: CDR1 SEHNR and CDR2 FQNEAQ (reference sequence). Unmatched junction bases numbered 10, after V lost 5 bases and J lost 5 bases. The CDR3 contains 16 residues. CDR3 DNA: TGTGCCAGCAGCCGTTTCACCGGGACTAGCAACAATGAGCAGTTCTTC. It translates to CASSRFTGTSNNEQFF.

Concerning this clonotype itself: With a much larger clone just one base away, this may be a read error. The V gene is TRBV20-1, the J gene TRBJ2-5; 9 nucleotides agree with TRBD1. The V and J ends lost 0 bases and 4 bases, in that order; junction bases with no gene match: 6. Germline CDR1 and CDR2: DFQATT and SNEGSKA (reference sequence). There are 15 residues in the CDR3. CDR3 protein: CSAREGTGSRETQYF. Written as DNA, the CDR3 is TGCAGTGCTAGAGAAGGGACAGGGAGCCGAGAGACCCAGTACTTC.

This clonotype was seen just once. This chain joins TRBV2 and TRBJ1-2; D is undetermined. The CDR3 totals 15 residues. Germline V lookup: CDR1 SNHLY, CDR2 FYNNEI. The V and J ends lost 7 bases and 7 bases respectively, with 22 bases between them. The CDR3 loop reads CASNRMGGEGIGYTF. The CDR3 bases are TGTGCCAGCAATCGAATGGGTGGGGAAGGGATTGGCTACACCTTC.

At least ten counts were recorded for this clonotype. A junction boundary mismatches the germline segment, possibly from a read error. This chain connects TRBV7-9 to TRBJ2-1; D possibly corresponds to TRBD1 (5 bases). CDR1 and CDR2 from the germline V gene are SEHNR and FQNEAQ (reference sequence). This CDR3 contains 15 residues. For the CDR3, the DNA is TGTGCCAGCAGCCCCAGACAGTCATCCTTCAATGAGCAGTTCTTC. Encoded protein: CASSPRQSSFNEQFF.

The genes are TRBV10-3 and TRBJ2-7; D unclear. The CDR3 length is 13 residues. The germline V gene encodes CDR1 ENHRY and CDR2 SYGVKD. V was cut by 2 bases and J by 4 bases, with 9 bases left in between. CDR3 region: CAISEPEPYEQYF. The CDR3 nucleotides read TGTGCCATCAGTGAGCCCGAGCCTTACGAGCAGTACTTC.

This chain connects TRBV12-3 or TRBV12-4 to TRBJ1-4, with D perhaps TRBD1 (6 bases). This CDR3 is built from 13 residues. V was pared by 9 bases and J by 7 bases, with 15 bases between. The CDR3 coding sequence is TGTGCCAGTGGGGGGGCGGACGGTGAAAAACTGTTTTTT. Translating gives CASGGADGEKLFF.

This CDR3 is CSARFGARGYTF. For the CDR3, the DNA is TGCAGTGCTAGATTTGGGGCGCGGGGCTACACCTTC. The chain joins TRBV20-1 to TRBJ1-2; possible D gene TRBD1, 5 bases. The germline V gene has CDR1 DFQATT and CDR2 SNEGSKA (reference sequence). This CDR3 contains 12 residues. Trimming removed 2 bases from V and 8 bases from J, with 12 bases in between.

There are a few counts of this clonotype. The chain employs TRBV2 and TRBJ2-2; 7 nucleotides agree with TRBD2. Germline V CDR1 and CDR2: SNHLY, FYNNEI. V dropped 4 bases and J dropped 4; count of bases not matched to a gene: 3. The CDR3 contains 14 residues. In DNA, the CDR3 is TGTGCCAGCAGTGCCGGGGAGGGCACCGGGGAGCTGTTTTTT. Protein sequence: CASSAGEGTGELFF. Complete variable domain (other parts from reference TRBV2 and TRBJ2-2): EPEVTQTPSHQVTQMGQEVILRCVPISNHLYFYWYRQILGQKVEFLVSFYNNEISEKSEIFDDQFSVERPDGSNFTLKIRSTKLEDSAMYFCASSAGEGTGELFFGEGSRLTVL.

This clonotype appeared many times. The DNA for the CDR3 is TGTGCCAGCAGCTTAAGGCCCACAGGGGGAACTGAAGCTTTCTTT. Its translation is CASSLRPTGGTEAFF. The chain has TRBV7-3 and TRBJ1-1; TRBD1 matches 8 bases. V lost 1 base and J lost 5; bases outside the gene matches: 6. CDR1 is SGHTA, CDR2 FQGTGA, per germline. The CDR3 contains 15 residues.

This clonotype was counted ten times or more. The CDR3 DNA sequence: TGTGCCAGCAGCTTAGTTAGCGGGAGCTCCTACGAGCAGTACTTC. This codes for CASSLVSGSSYEQYF. V is TRBV11-2 and J is TRBJ2-7; 9 nucleotides line up with TRBD2. Germline V lookup: CDR1 SGHAT, CDR2 FQNNGV. With V trimmed by 1 base and J by 0 bases, 1 base remained unmatched. CDR3 length: 15 residues.

This clonotype was seen a handful of times. The chain carries TRBV2 and TRBJ2-4; D is unresolved. Germline CDR1 is SNHLY and CDR2 is FYNNEI. Trimming pared 2 bases from V and 3 bases from J, leaving 8 bases between. CDR3 size: 14 residues. The CDR3 nucleotides are TGTGCCAGCAGTGAAAGTCCGGTCAAAAACATTCAGTACTTC. Translated, it gives CASSESPVKNIQYF.

This clonotype came up many times. The V call is TRBV12-3 or TRBV12-4, the J call TRBJ2-3; 8 nucleotides line up with TRBD1. The CDR3 runs 14 residues. After removal of 5 bases from V and 3 bases from J, the junction contained 4 bases not matched to a gene. The CDR3 loop is CASSAGQGTDTQYF. The CDR3 nucleotides are TGTGCCAGCAGTGCTGGACAGGGAACAGATACGCAGTATTTT.

In the case of this clonotype: Given a much more abundant clone one base away, this may be a read error. V gene TRBV7-4 combines with J gene TRBJ2-1; TRBD2 matches 7 bases. CDR1 SGHVT and CDR2 SQSDAQ come from the germline V gene. The junction had 18 bases not matched to a gene; V was cut back by 4 bases and J by 6 bases. The CDR3 has 18 amino acids. The CDR3 sequence: CASSSPKGGGSITNEQFF. The CDR3, as DNA: TGTGCCAGCAGCTCACCGAAAGGAGGCGGGAGTATTACCAATGAGCAGTTCTTC.

Ten or more counts support this clonotype. This sequence joins TRBV12-3 or TRBV12-4 and TRBJ2-1; 10 bases line up with TRBD2. The junction had 5 bases not matched to a gene; V was cut back by 5 bases and J by 7 bases. The CDR3 totals 14 residues. Here the CDR3 reads CASSQRGGLNEQFF. CDR3 nucleotide sequence: TGTGCCAGCAGTCAGCGGGGGGGCCTGAATGAGCAGTTCTTC.

This clonotype was picked up many times. The rearrangement joins TRBV28 to TRBJ2-1; D ambiguous. V was shortened by 1 base and J by 6 bases, with 10 bases between the two germline ends. Germline values: CDR1 MDHEN, CDR2 SYDVKM. CDR3 length: 14 amino acids. CDR3 sequence reads: CASSLFSQSNEQFF. CDR3 nucleotides: TGTGCCAGCAGTTTATTTTCACAGAGCAATGAGCAGTTCTTC.

This clonotype was observed at least ten times. This chain joins TRBV7-8 and TRBJ1-3; D call uncertain. The CDR3 loop spans 17 amino acids. Trimming removed 5 bases from V and 3 bases from J, with 20 bases in between. Germline V gene lookup returns CDR1 SGHVS and CDR2 FQNEAQ. CDR3 in amino acids: CASSPTVYGFHGNTIYF. The CDR3 DNA reads TGTGCCAGCAGCCCGACGGTGTACGGATTCCATGGAAACACCATATATTTT.

This clonotype was seen ten or more times. The gene calls are TRBV6-2 or TRBV6-3 and TRBJ1-5; D gene unclear. The CDR3 length is 13 residues. V lost 2 bases and J 0 bases, leaving 2 bases between the germline ends. The V gene's germline CDR1 is MNHEY and CDR2 SVGEGT. In DNA, the CDR3 is TGTGCCAGCAGTTACCCTAGCAATCAGCCCCAGCATTTT. Encoded protein: CASSYPSNQPQHF.

This clonotype was recorded at least ten times. V and J are TRBV10-2 and TRBJ1-5; D remains ambiguous. V was clipped by 2 bases and J by 0 bases, with 5 bases between them. The germline V gene has CDR1 WSHSY and CDR2 SAAADI. CDR3 length: 14 amino acids. The DNA for the CDR3 is TGCGCCAGCAGTGAGACGAATAGCAATCAGCCCCAGCATTTT. It is translated as CASSETNSNQPQHF.

This clonotype was counted many times. The chain recombines TRBV7-3 with TRBJ2-1; TRBD1 agrees at 8 bases. V shed 2 bases and J 4 bases; nucleotides not matched to a gene: 4. CDR1 is SGHTA and CDR2 is FQGTGA in the germline V gene. The CDR3 contains 15 residues. The CDR3 region has the DNA TGTGCCAGCAGCTTAGACAGGGGATTGTACAATGAGCAGTTCTTC. Its translation: CASSLDRGLYNEQFF. Looking up the rest from reference TRBV7-3 and TRBJ2-1 gives the full variable domain: GAGVSQTPSNKVTEKGKYVELRCDPISGHTALYWYRQSLGQGPEFLIYFQGTGAADDSGLPNDRFFAVRPEGSVSTLKIQRTERGDSAVYLCASSLDRGLYNEQFFGPGTRLTVL.

This clonotype was seen a handful of times. V and J are TRBV20-1 and TRBJ1-6; 7 positions match TRBD1. The CDR3 covers 15 residues. In germline, CDR1 is DFQATT, CDR2 SNEGSKA (reference sequence). V dropped 3 bases and J dropped 8; count of bases not matched to a gene: 10. The CDR3 spells CSARGDRELDSPLHF. The CDR3, as DNA: TGCAGTGCTAGGGGAGACAGGGAACTAGATTCACCCCTCCACTTT.

This clonotype was detected ten times or more. Written as DNA, the CDR3 is TGTGCCAGCAGCTATGGGACGGTCCATGGGGAGCAGTACTTC. As protein: CASSYGTVHGEQYF. The chain is built from TRBV7-3 and TRBJ2-7; D is perhaps TRBD1 or TRBD2 (5 bases each). The CDR3 extends over 14 amino acids. Trimming stripped 4 bases from V and 7 bases from J, with 17 bases between. Germline V gene data show CDR1 as SGHTA and CDR2 as FQGTGA. Full variable domain (missing parts from reference TRBV7-3 and TRBJ2-7): GAGVSQTPSNKVTEKGKYVELRCDPISGHTALYWYRQSLGQGPEFLIYFQGTGAADDSGLPNDRFFAVRPEGSVSTLKIQRTERGDSAVYLCASSYGTVHGEQYFGPGTRLTVT.

The chain recombines TRBV10-3 with TRBJ2-2; D is possibly TRBD1 (5 bases). The CDR3 is made up of 15 amino acids. V lost 11 bases and J lost 4, with 20 bases in between. The germline V gene has CDR1 ENHRY and CDR2 SYGVKD. The CDR3 protein is CACRRAQARTGELFF. For the CDR3, the DNA is TGTGCCTGTCGAAGGGCACAGGCTCGCACCGGGGAGCTGTTTTTT.

This clonotype was counted many times. The CDR3 sequence is CASSFALRGRHNEQFF. The CDR3 nucleotides are TGTGCCAGCAGTTTTGCACTAAGGGGGCGGCACAATGAGCAGTTCTTC. The rearrangement joins TRBV27 to TRBJ2-1, with 7 nucleotides matching TRBD1. The V and J ends lost 3 bases and 5 bases, in that order; junction bases with no gene match: 10. Germline CDR1 is MNHEY and CDR2 is SMNVEV (reference sequence). The CDR3 contains 16 residues.